These T cell receptor beta chains were read from a single sample in a study of CD8+CD57+ T cells in acquired aplastic anemia. From the reads, TCRdb called clonotypes with MiXCR, one entry per CDR3 protein. The repertoire consists of roughly 200,000 distinct CDR3 sequences, with around 63% occurring once and the leading ten covering roughly 43%. The sequenced sample was sorted CD4+, CD8+, or CD8+CD57+ T cells (not recorded which) from PBMCs. The receptors come from a human donor with aplastic anemia. Each CDR3 is given with its conserved first and last residue. The D gene is left open where the match is weak. Not every row has a clone size; where given, it reads once, few, many or a size class.

j_call clone_size cdr3_length d_call v_call cdr3_aa
TRBJ2-3 once 15 TRBD2 TRBV14 CASSQGGGGGDTQYF
TRBJ2-5 - 14 TRBD2 TRBV7-9 CASSSTSPVETQYF
TRBJ2-1 few 13 TRBD2 TRBV10-2 CASSLAGNNEQFF
TRBJ1-1 - 14 TRBD1 TRBV2 CATGTGGLNTEAFF
TRBJ1-3 - 13 - TRBV2 CASSAGSGNTIYF
TRBJ1-2 many 14 TRBD1 TRBV6-1 CASTLGQTNYGYTF
TRBJ1-1 - 12 - TRBV6-1 CASELEGGEAFF
TRBJ2-7 many 13 - TRBV4-1 CASSIVPSYEQYF
TRBJ2-3 - 15 - TRBV5-5 CASSLGGGTTDTQYF
TRBJ2-1 - 15 - TRBV15 CATSRGRSSYNEQFF
TRBJ1-2 - 15 TRBD1 TRBV27 CASSPPGQGAYGYTF
TRBJ1-1 - 14 - TRBV19 CASSIVSGNTEAFF
TRBJ2-5 - 14 - TRBV7-3 CASSLTGPGETQYF
TRBJ2-2 few 13 - TRBV27 CASSFGRTGELFF
- - 15 TRBD1 TRBV9 CASSVGTGNNQPQHF
TRBJ2-3 many 18 TRBD2 TRBV7-9 CASSPRMGGLAVPDTQYF
TRBJ2-5 once 15 - TRBV19 CASTTFGGADETQYF
TRBJ1-1 many 14 - TRBV10-3 CAIRETTGKTEAFF
TRBJ1-1 - 12 - TRBV10-3 CAISGGGTEAFF
TRBJ2-6 - 17 - TRBV20-1 CSASLGSSSSGANVLTF
TRBJ2-2 - 18 - TRBV2 CASSLQNGETSSTGELFF
TRBJ2-7 few 14 - TRBV5-1 CASSLVGSSYEQYF
TRBJ2-6 - 13 - TRBV30 CAWSESGANVLTF
TRBJ2-3 - 12 - TRBV29-1 CSVLVPPAAQYF
TRBJ2-7 - 14 TRBD1 TRBV10-1 CASSGQGVTYEQYF
TRBJ2-2 many 13 - TRBV2 CASSEAITGELFF
TRBJ1-2 once 16 - TRBV12-5 CASGLVPVGTNYGYTF
TRBJ1-5 - 18 - TRBV2 CASSQGPLPYDSNQPQHF
TRBJ1-5 - 17 - TRBV19 CAGSILGVDQTDQPQHF
TRBJ2-7 - 11 - TRBV29-1 CSVGFIYEQYF
TRBJ2-2 many 15 - TRBV4-1 CASSQDPYGHGELFF
- - 15 - TRBV9 CASSVEPGRTDTQYF
TRBJ2-7 - 14 TRBD1 TRBV15 CATSTGQGPYEQYF
TRBJ1-1 many 15 - TRBV7-9 CASTPGGGYNTEAFF
TRBJ2-7 many 11 - TRBV2 CASIGGYEQYF
TRBJ2-2 - 14 TRBD1 TRBV20-1 CSARQGANTGELFF
TRBJ2-2 - 17 - TRBV2 CASSRGTDSSVTGELFF
TRBJ1-6 - 13 - TRBV10-3 CAIRGQGTSPLHF
TRBJ1-2 - 16 - TRBV15 CATSRDRSEGIYGYTF
TRBJ2-3 many 15 - TRBV6-4 CASSEGTTGTDTQYF
TRBJ1-6 - 16 - TRBV7-9 CASSGQSGSYNSPLHF
TRBJ2-5 - 13 - TRBV7-3 CASSLLSPPTQYF
TRBJ2-5 few 16 - TRBV24-1 CATSEGAGRERETQYF
TRBJ2-1 - 11 - TRBV20-1 CSARLVDEQFF
TRBJ1-5 - 13 - TRBV5-1 CASSLLTDQPQHF
TRBJ2-7 - 13 - TRBV5-1 CAGSPETGYEQYF
TRBJ1-5 - 13 - TRBV15 CATSRVYGQPQHF
TRBJ1-1 - 15 - TRBV15 CATSRVEGGNTEAFF
TRBJ2-3 - 12 TRBD2 TRBV2 CARAGLAGRQYF
TRBJ1-2 - 13 - TRBV10-3 CAISDDVGYGYTF
TRBJ2-7 many 14 - TRBV20-1 CSARVPDGSYEQYF
TRBJ2-7 few 16 - TRBV10-3 CAISEQSRLRPYEQYF
TRBJ1-2 - 15 - TRBV19 CASSIAADSLYGYTF
TRBJ1-3 few 14 - TRBV10-1 CASKRTASGNTIYF
TRBJ1-2 - 14 - TRBV7-9 CASSSGTLKGGYTF
TRBJ2-3 - 15 TRBD1 TRBV6-4 CASSESGGASDTQYF
- - 14 TRBD1 TRBV19 CASSVGTGPYEQYF